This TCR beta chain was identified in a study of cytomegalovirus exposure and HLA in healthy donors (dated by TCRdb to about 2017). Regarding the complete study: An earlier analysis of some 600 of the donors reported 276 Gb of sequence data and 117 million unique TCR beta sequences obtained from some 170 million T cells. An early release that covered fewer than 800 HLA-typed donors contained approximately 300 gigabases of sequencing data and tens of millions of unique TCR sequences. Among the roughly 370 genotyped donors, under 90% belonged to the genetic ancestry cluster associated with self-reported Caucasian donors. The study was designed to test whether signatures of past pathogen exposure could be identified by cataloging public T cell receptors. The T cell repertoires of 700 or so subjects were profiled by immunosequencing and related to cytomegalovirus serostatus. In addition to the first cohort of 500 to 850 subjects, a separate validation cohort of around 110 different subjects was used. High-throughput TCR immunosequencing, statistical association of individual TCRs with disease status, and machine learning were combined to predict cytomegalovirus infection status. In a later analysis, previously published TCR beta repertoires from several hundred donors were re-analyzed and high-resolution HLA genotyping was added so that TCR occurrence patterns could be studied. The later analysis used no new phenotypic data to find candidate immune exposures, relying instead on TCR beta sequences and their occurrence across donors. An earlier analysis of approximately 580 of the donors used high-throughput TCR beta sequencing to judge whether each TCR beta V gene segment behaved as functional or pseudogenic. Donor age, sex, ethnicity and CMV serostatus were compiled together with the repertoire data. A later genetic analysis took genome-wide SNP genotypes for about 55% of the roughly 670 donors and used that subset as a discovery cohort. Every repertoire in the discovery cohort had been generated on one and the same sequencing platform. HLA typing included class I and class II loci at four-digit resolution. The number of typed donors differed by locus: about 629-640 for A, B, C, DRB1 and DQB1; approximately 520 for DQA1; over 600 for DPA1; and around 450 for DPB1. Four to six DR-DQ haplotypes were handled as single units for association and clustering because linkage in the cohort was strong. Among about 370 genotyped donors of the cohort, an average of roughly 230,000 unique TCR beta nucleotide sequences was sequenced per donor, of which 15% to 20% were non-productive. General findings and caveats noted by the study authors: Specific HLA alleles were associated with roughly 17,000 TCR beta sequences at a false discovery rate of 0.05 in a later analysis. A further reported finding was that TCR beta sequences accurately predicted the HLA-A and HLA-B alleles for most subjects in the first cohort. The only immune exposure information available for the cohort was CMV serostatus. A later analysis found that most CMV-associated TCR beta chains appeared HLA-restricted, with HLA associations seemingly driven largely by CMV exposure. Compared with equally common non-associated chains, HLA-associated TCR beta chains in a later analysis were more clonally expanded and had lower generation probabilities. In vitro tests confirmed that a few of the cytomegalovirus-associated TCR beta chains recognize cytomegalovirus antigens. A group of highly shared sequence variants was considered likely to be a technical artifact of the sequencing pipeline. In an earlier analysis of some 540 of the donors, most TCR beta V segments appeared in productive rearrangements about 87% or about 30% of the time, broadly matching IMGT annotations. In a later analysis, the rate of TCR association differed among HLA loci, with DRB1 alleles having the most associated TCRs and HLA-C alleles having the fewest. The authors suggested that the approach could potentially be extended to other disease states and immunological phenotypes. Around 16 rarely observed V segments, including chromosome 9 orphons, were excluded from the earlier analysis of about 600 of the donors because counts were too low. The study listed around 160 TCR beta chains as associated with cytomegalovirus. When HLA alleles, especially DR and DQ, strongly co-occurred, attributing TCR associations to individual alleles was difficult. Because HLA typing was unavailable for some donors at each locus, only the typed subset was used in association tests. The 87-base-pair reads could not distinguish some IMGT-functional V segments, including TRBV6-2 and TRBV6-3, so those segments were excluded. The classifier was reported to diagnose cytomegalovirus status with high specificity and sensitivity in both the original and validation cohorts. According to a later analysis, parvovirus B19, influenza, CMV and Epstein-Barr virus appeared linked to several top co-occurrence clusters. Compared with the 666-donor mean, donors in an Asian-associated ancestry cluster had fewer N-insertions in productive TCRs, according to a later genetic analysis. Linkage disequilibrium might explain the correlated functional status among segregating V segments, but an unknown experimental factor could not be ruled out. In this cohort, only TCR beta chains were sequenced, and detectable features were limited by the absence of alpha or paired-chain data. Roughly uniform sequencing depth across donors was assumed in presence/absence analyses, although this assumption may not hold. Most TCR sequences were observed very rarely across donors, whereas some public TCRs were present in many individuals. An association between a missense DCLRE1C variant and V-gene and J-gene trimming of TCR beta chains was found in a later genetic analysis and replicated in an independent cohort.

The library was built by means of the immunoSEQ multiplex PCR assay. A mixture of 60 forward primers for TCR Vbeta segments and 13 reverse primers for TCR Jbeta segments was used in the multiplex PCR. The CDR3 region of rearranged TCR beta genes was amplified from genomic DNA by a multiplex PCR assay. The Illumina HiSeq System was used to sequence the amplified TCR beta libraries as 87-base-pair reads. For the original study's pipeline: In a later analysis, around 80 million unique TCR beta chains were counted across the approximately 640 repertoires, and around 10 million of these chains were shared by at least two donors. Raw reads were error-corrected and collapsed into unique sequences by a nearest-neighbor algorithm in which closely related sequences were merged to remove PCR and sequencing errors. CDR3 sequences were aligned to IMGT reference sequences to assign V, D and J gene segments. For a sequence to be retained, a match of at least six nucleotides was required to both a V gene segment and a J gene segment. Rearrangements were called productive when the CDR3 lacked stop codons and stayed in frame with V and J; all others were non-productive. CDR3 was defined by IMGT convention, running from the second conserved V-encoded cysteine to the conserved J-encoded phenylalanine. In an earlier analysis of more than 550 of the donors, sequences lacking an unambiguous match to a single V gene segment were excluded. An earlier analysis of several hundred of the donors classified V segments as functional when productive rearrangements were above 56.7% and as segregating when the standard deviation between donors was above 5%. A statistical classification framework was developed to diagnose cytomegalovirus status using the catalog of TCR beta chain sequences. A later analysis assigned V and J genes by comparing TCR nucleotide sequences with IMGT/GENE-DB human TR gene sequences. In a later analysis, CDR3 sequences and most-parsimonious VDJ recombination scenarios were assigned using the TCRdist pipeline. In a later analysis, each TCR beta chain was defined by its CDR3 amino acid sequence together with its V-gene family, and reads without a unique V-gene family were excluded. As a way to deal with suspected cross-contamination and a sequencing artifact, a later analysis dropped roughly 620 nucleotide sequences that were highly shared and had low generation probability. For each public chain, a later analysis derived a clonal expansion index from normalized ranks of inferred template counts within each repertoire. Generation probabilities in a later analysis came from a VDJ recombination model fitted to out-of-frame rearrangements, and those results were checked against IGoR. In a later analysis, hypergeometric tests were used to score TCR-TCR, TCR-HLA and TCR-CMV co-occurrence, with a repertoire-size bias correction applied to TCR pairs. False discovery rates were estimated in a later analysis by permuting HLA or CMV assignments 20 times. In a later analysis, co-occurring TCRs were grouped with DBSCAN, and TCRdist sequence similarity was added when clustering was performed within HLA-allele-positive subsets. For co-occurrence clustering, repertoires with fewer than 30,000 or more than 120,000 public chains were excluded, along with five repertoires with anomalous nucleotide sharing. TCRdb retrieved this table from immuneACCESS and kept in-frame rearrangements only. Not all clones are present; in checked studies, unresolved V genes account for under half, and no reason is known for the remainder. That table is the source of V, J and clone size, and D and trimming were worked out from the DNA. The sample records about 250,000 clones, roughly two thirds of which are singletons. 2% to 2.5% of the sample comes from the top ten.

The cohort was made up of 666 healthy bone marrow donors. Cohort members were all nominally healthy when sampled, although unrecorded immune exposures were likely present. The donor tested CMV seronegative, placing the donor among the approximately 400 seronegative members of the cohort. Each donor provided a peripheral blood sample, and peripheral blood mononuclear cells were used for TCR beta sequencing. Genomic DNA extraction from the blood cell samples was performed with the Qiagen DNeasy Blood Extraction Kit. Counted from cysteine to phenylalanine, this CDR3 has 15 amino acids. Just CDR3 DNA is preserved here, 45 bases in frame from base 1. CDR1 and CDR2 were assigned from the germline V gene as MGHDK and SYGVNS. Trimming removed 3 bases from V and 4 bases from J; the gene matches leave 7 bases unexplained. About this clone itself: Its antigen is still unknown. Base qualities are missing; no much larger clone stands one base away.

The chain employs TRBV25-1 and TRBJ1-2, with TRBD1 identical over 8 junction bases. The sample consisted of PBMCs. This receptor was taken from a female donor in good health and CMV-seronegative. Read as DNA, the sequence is TGTGCCAGCAGTGACCCCCGGACAGGGTTCTATGGCTACACCTTC. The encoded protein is CASSDPRTGFYGYTF.